This is a list of T cell receptor beta chains from one sample in a study of T cell repertoires in cytomegalovirus infection. TCRdb ran MiXCR on the reads and lists one entry per CDR3 protein. The sample records 560,000 or so distinct CDR3 sequences, 16% being singletons. The specimen was CD8+ T cells from PBMCs. These receptors were collected from a human donor in good health (CMV status not recorded). Some clones in this sample may be carry-over from other donors' samples. Each CDR3 is given with its conserved first and last residue. The order of the fields is J gene, D gene, V gene, clone size, CDR3 DNA, CDR3 protein. D genes are given only for firm matches. A clone size is listed for some rows: how often the clone was seen (once, few, many), or a class if it is expanded.

TRBJ2-1	-	TRBV6-5	many	TGTGCCAGCACCTCGGACTCCTACAATGAGCAGTTCTTC	CASTSDSYNEQFF
TRBJ2-2	-	TRBV29-1	-	TGCAGCGTTGTGGCGAACACCGGGGAGCTGTTTTTT	CSVVANTGELFF
TRBJ2-7	-	TRBV27	many	TGTGCCAGCAGTTGGCTAGGGGACTACGAGCAGTACTTC	CASSWLGDYEQYF
TRBJ2-1	-	TRBV20-1	-	TGCAGTGCCAGAGGAGACAATGAGCAGTTCTTC	CSARGDNEQFF
TRBJ1-4	-	TRBV30	few	TGTGCCTGGAGTGTACAGGTGGGCTCCAATGAAAAACTGTTTTTT	CAWSVQVGSNEKLFF
TRBJ2-2	TRBD1	TRBV6-1	-	TGTGCCAGCAGTTTCCGGGACAGGGGGCCCTTCGACACCGGGGAGCTGTTTTTT	CASSFRDRGPFDTGELFF
TRBJ2-1	TRBD1	TRBV10-3	many	TGTGCCATCAGTGAGTCGTCAAGCGACAGGGATGAGCAGTTCTTC	CAISESSSDRDEQFF
TRBJ2-3	TRBD1	TRBV7-8	many	TGTGCCAGCAGCTTAGGACAGGGATCAGATACGCAGTATTTT	CASSLGQGSDTQYF
TRBJ2-7	TRBD1	TRBV27	few	TGTGCCAGCAGTTTATCGTCAGGGGGAATCTCCTACGAGCAGTACTTC	CASSLSSGGISYEQYF
TRBJ2-2	TRBD1	TRBV7-2	many	TGTGCCAGCAGCTTCCTAAACAGGGGATCCGGGGAGCTGTTTTTT	CASSFLNRGSGELFF
TRBJ2-1	-	TRBV2	-	TGTGCCAGCAGGGAGACTAGCTCCTACAATGAGCAGTTCTTC	CASRETSSYNEQFF
TRBJ2-1	TRBD2	TRBV24-1	few	TGTGCCACCAGTGACCTGGGACTAGCTGACTACAATGAGCAGTTCTTC	CATSDLGLADYNEQFF
TRBJ1-1	TRBD1	TRBV12-3/TRBV12-4	many	TGTGCCAGCAGTTTGCGAACAGGGGGCCCTGAAGCTTTCTTT	CASSLRTGGPEAFF
TRBJ1-4	-	TRBV29-1	many	TGCAGTGCGAAGACAGCACCGAATGAAAAACTGTTTTTT	CSAKTAPNEKLFF
TRBJ2-7	TRBD2	TRBV28	many	TGTGCCAGCAGTTTAAGGGTGATAGCGGGAGAGGCCTACGAGCAGTACTTC	CASSLRVIAGEAYEQYF
TRBJ2-7	TRBD2	TRBV11-2	many	TGTGCCAGCAGCCTCCTCCTGACTAGCGGGGGGCTTAGCTCCTACGAGCAGTACTTC	CASSLLLTSGGLSSYEQYF
TRBJ2-7	-	TRBV19	-	TGTGCCAGTACCATGGGTGGCGGCTCCTACGAGCAGTACTTC	CASTMGGGSYEQYF
TRBJ2-2	TRBD1	TRBV7-6	many	TGTGCCAGCAGCACGGGACAGAGACCGAACACCGGGGAGCTGTTTTTT	CASSTGQRPNTGELFF
TRBJ1-2	-	TRBV20-1	-	TGCAGTGCTAGAGAAGTTGAGGAACATAACTATGGCTACACCTTC	CSAREVEEHNYGYTF
TRBJ2-7	TRBD2	TRBV6-5	-	TGTGCCAGCACAGGACGTAGCGGGGGTGACGAGCAGTACTTC	CASTGRSGGDEQYF
TRBJ1-2	TRBD1	TRBV27	-	TGTGCCAGCAGTCAGGGGGGGTTCTATGGCTACACCTTC	CASSQGGFYGYTF
TRBJ2-7	-	TRBV9	few	TGTGCCAGCAGCGTAGAGGGGAGTGTGGACGAGCAGTACTTC	CASSVEGSVDEQYF
TRBJ2-3	-	TRBV29-1	-	TGCAGCTCGGGGGCAGGGCCCGGGGGGACAGATACGCAGTATTTT	CSSGAGPGGTDTQYF
TRBJ1-2	TRBD1	TRBV7-6	-	TGTGCCAGCAGCTCTCGGACAGGGGATCTCTATGGCTACACCTTC	CASSSRTGDLYGYTF
TRBJ2-3	TRBD2	TRBV11-2	-	TGTGCCAGCAGCTTAGGCGGGAGCGGGGGACGCACAGATACGCAGTATTTT	CASSLGGSGGRTDTQYF
TRBJ1-1	-	TRBV7-2	many	TGTGCCAGCAGCTTAGTGGGGCCGGAGGCTGAAGCTTTCTTT	CASSLVGPEAEAFF
TRBJ2-7	-	TRBV15	few	TGTGCCACCAGCAGAGGGGTTAGCTACGAGCAGTACTTC	CATSRGVSYEQYF
TRBJ2-7	TRBD1	TRBV15	-	TGTGCCACCAGCACATCAGGGACAGGGTCCCACGAGCAGTACTTC	CATSTSGTGSHEQYF
TRBJ2-7	-	TRBV12-5	-	TGTGCTAGTGGTTTCTACGAGCAGTACTTC	CASGFYEQYF
TRBJ2-1	-	TRBV10-3	many	TGTGCCACCCAACTAGCACCCAATGAGCAGTTCTTC	CATQLAPNEQFF
TRBJ1-2	TRBD1	TRBV12-3/TRBV12-4	many	TGTGCCAGCAGCGAGACAGGGGGAGGAGTGGATGGCTACACCTTC	CASSETGGGVDGYTF
TRBJ2-7	-	TRBV7-9	many	TGTGCCAGCAGCTTGGGACGCTACGAGCAGTACTTC	CASSLGRYEQYF
TRBJ2-3	-	TRBV6-5	few	TGTGCCAGCAGTTTCAAATCCGTCACAGATACGCAGTATTTT	CASSFKSVTDTQYF
TRBJ2-3	-	TRBV14	many	TGTGCCAGCAGCCAGTGGGTTGTGACCACAGATACGCAGTATTTT	CASSQWVVTTDTQYF
TRBJ2-7	-	TRBV11-2	many	TGTGCCAGCAGCTCCCAGAAAGACAGCCTGAATTACGAGCAGTACTTC	CASSSQKDSLNYEQYF
TRBJ2-7	-	TRBV28	many	TGTGCCAGCAGTTTTCCCCGACAGGCTCCTGCCTACGAGCAGTACTTC	CASSFPRQAPAYEQYF
TRBJ2-1	TRBD2	TRBV28	many	TGTGCCAGCAGTTTATTAGGAGCGGGGGGGCCAAATGAGCAGTTCTTC	CASSLLGAGGPNEQFF
TRBJ1-1	TRBD1	TRBV4-1	many	TGCGCCAGCAGCCCTCAGACAGGGAGTGAAGCTTTCTTT	CASSPQTGSEAFF
TRBJ2-7	-	TRBV29-1	many	TGCAGCGTCGAGGGTGTACCCTCCTACGAGCAGTACTTC	CSVEGVPSYEQYF